This TCR beta chain originates from a study of OX40 agonist ivuxolimab in advanced cancers. Overall study context: Three partial responders included one hepatocellular carcinoma patient and two cutaneous melanoma patients. Broader study findings: On average, CD8+ T cells had more expanded clones than CD4+.

Profiled with immunoSEQ multiplex PCR; TCRdb holds only in-frame clones, not every one. The table records 35,000 to 40,000 clones, more than 75% of them present only once. There are 15 residues in the CDR3. Between the trimmed V and J ends, which lost 0 bases and 7 bases, there was a span of 13 bases. Germline CDR1 is LGHNA and CDR2 is YSLEER. Regarding this clone: Its antigen is currently unknown.

This TCR derives from an adult with an advanced solid tumor such as melanoma, head and neck, liver or kidney cancer. The sequencing used CD4+ or CD8+ T cells sorted from blood, collected in a trial of the OX40 agonist ivuxolimab. This chain links TRBV4-3 with TRBJ1-5, with D unresolved. Here the CDR3 DNA reads TGCGCCAGCAGCCAAGACCTAGGGTATGGGCAGCCCCAGCATTTT. The encoded protein is CASSQDLGYGQPQHF.